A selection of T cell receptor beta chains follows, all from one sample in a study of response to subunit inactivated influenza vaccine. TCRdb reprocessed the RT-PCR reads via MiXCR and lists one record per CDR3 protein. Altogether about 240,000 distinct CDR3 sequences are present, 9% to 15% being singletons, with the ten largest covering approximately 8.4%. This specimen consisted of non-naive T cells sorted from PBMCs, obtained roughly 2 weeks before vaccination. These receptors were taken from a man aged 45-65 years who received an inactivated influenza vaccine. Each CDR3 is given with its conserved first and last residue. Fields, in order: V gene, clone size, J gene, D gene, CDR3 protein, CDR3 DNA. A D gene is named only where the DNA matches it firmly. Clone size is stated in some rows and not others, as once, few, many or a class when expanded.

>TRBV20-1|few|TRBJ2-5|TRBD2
CSARTSMETQYF
TGCAGTGCTAGGACTAGCATGGAGACCCAGTACTTC
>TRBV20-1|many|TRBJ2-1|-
CSDSPRSGSYNEQFF
TGCAGTGATTCCCCGCGGAGCGGCTCCTACAATGAGCAGTTCTTC
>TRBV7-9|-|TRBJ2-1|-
CAINAGTASDEQFF
TGTGCCATCAACGCTGGCACGGCAAGCGATGAGCAGTTCTTC
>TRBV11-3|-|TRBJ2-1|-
CASSAYHSYNEQFF
TGTGCCAGCAGCGCTTACCACTCCTACAATGAGCAGTTCTTC
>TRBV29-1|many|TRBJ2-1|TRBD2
CSVSGGYNEQFF
TGCAGCGTCTCGGGAGGTTACAATGAGCAGTTCTTC
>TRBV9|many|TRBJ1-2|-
CASSEGMVGGYTF
TGTGCCAGCAGCGAGGGAATGGTGGGGGGCTACACCTTC
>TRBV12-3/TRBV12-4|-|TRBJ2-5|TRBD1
CASSTFRQGEETQYF
TGTGCCAGCAGTACCTTTAGACAGGGGGAAGAGACCCAGTACTTC
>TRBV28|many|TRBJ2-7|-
CASSLETGHSYEQYF
TGTGCCAGCAGTTTAGAGACAGGACACTCCTACGAGCAGTACTTC
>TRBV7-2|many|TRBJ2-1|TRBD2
CASSRLAGPSDEQFF
TGTGCCAGCAGCCGTCTAGCGGGACCCAGCGATGAGCAGTTCTTC
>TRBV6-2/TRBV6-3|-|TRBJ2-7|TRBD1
CASSATGGYEQYF
TGTGCCAGCAGCGCGACAGGGGGATACGAGCAGTACTTC
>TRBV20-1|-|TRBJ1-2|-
CSRGGQLNYGYTF
TGCAGTAGGGGAGGACAGCTTAACTATGGCTACACCTTC
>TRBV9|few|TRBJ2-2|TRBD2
CASSEGTRVTGELFF
TGTGCCAGCAGCGAGGGGACTAGAGTCACCGGGGAGCTGTTTTTT
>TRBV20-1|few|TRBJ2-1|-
CSARGSNNEQFF
TGCAGTGCTAGAGGCTCAAACAATGAGCAGTTCTTC
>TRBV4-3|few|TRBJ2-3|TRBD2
CASSRVAGSPDTQYF
TGCGCCAGCAGCCGAGTAGCGGGGAGCCCAGATACGCAGTATTTT
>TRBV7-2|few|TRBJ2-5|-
CASSRLRVVGETQYF
TGTGCCAGCAGCCGACTTCGGGTCGTGGGAGAGACCCAGTACTTC
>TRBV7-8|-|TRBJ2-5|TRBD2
CASSLGSLAGARETQYF
TGTGCCAGCAGCTTAGGATCTCTAGCGGGAGCTCGGGAGACCCAGTACTTC
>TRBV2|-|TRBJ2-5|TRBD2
CASSAVSGAETQYF
TGTGCCAGCAGTGCGGTTAGCGGGGCAGAGACCCAGTACTTC
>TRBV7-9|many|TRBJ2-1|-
CASSTGLVNEQFF
TGTGCCAGCAGCACAGGACTGGTCAATGAGCAGTTCTTC
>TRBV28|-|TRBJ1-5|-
CASSQGWDQPQHF
TGTGCCAGCAGCCAGGGCTGGGATCAGCCCCAGCATTTT
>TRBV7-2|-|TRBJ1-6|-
CASTPGLGSPLHF
TGTGCCAGCACCCCAGGGCTTGGCTCACCCCTCCACTTT
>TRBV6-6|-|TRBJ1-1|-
CASHFRGNTEAFF
TGTGCCAGCCACTTCAGGGGTAACACTGAAGCTTTCTTT
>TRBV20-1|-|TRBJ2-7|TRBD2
CSTGREGWNYEQYF
TGCAGTACGGGGCGGGAGGGCTGGAACTACGAGCAGTACTTC
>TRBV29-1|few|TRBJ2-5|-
CSAIGQRGETQYF
TGCAGCGCAATCGGACAGCGTGGGGAGACCCAGTACTTC
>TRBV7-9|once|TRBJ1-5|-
CASRWGDQPQHF
TGTGCCAGCAGATGGGGGGATCAGCCCCAGCATTTT
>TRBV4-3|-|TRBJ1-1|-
CASSQDTGIVSEAFF
TGCGCCAGCAGCCAAGATACTGGGATCGTCTCTGAAGCTTTCTTT
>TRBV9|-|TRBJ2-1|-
CASSVGGTRPNNEQFF
TGTGCCAGCAGCGTAGGGGGGACACGGCCCAACAATGAGCAGTTCTTC
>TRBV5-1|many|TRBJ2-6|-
CAVRDRPGLLISGANVLTF
TGCGCCGTAAGAGATCGACCGGGACTTCTAATCTCTGGGGCCAACGTCCTGACTTTC
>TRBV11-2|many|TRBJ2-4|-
CASSLREKNIQYF
TGTGCCAGCAGCTTGAGGGAAAAAAACATTCAGTACTTC
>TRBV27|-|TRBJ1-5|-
CASRREGSVPYQPQHF
TGTGCCAGCAGGCGGGAAGGGTCGGTCCCCTATCAGCCCCAGCATTTT
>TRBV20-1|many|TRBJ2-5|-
CSAEAERSWETQYF
TGCAGTGCGGAGGCTGAACGATCATGGGAGACCCAGTACTTC
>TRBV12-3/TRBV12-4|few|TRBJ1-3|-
CASTGLSFSGNTIYF
TGTGCCAGTACAGGGCTTTCCTTCTCTGGAAACACCATATATTTT
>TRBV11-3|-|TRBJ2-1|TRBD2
CASSLGGRTEQFF
TGTGCCAGCAGCTTGGGGGGGAGGACTGAGCAGTTCTTC
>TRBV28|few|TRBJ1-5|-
CASSLPGGLQPQHF
TGTGCCAGCAGTTTACCTGGGGGCCTTCAGCCCCAGCATTTT
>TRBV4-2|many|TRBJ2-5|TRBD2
CASSSASGVAETQYF
TGTGCCAGCAGCAGTGCGAGCGGGGTCGCGGAGACCCAGTACTTC
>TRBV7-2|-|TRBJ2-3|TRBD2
CASSPRLAGNTQYF
TGTGCCAGCAGCCCGAGACTAGCGGGAAACACGCAGTATTTT
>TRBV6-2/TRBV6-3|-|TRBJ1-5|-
CASSYFPGTTPQHF
TGTGCCAGCAGTTACTTCCCCGGGACTACGCCCCAGCATTTT
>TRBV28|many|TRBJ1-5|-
CATWTLSTDQPQHF
TGTGCCACCTGGACACTAAGCACGGATCAGCCCCAGCATTTT
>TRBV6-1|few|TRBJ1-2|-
CASKEGRGDGYTF
TGTGCCAGCAAGGAGGGCAGGGGAGATGGCTACACCTTC
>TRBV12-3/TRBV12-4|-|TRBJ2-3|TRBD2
CASSQVEVWSGRLDTQYF
TGTGCCAGCAGCCAGGTCGAGGTTTGGAGCGGGAGACTGGATACGCAGTATTTT
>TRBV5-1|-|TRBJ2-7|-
CASSLLRDISYEQYF
TGCGCCAGCAGCTTGCTTAGGGACATCTCCTACGAGCAGTACTTC
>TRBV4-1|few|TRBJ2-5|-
CASSRGPVQETQYF
TGCGCCAGCAGCCGTGGACCGGTCCAAGAGACCCAGTACTTC
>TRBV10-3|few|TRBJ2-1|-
CAIRGQSNEQFF
TGTGCCATCAGAGGACAATCCAATGAGCAGTTCTTC
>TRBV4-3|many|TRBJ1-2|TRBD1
CASSQGQGGVEDYTF
TGCGCCAGCAGCCAAGGACAGGGAGGAGTCGAGGACTACACCTTC
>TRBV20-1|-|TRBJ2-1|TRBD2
CSATRGLAGMYEQFF
TGCAGTGCCACGAGGGGACTAGCGGGGATGTATGAGCAGTTCTTC
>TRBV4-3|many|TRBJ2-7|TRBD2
CASSQTSGSGEQYF
TGCGCCAGCAGCCAGACTAGCGGGAGCGGCGAGCAGTACTTC
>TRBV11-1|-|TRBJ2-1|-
CASNYRRDKNEQFF
TGTGCCAGCAACTACCGCCGGGACAAAAATGAGCAGTTCTTC
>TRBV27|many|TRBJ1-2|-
CASRPGSSLGGYTF
TGTGCCAGCAGACCCGGGTCATCTTTGGGTGGCTACACCTTC
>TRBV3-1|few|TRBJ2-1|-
CASSPEQLSYNEQFF
TGTGCCAGCAGCCCGGAACAGCTCTCCTACAATGAGCAGTTCTTC
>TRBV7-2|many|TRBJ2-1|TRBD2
CASSLAGEYNEQFF
TGTGCCAGCAGCCTAGCGGGAGAGTACAATGAGCAGTTCTTC
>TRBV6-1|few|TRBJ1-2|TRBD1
CASREGTGARGYTF
TGTGCCAGCAGAGAAGGGACAGGGGCTAGGGGCTACACCTTC
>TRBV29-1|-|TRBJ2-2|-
CSVDVANTGELFF
TGCAGCGTTGACGTAGCGAACACCGGGGAGCTGTTTTTT
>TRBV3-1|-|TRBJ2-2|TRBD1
CAIGTGNTGELFF
TGTGCCATCGGGACAGGGAACACCGGGGAGCTGTTTTTT